The sequence of this T cell receptor (beta chain) was determined in a study of cytomegalovirus exposure and HLA in healthy donors. Whole-study results and caveats: Differences between HLA loci emerged in a later analysis of TCR association rates, with DRB1 most and HLA-C fewest.

PCR amplification relied on 60 Vbeta primers (plus 13 Jbeta primers). Generated by immunoSEQ multiplex PCR, the TCRdb table keeps only in-frame clones and is missing some. The data hold approximately 97,000 clones, with approximately 87% observed a single time. This clone has just one count. Its antigen is not known. Trimming stripped 2 bases from V and 8 bases from J, with 16 bases between. The CDR3 length is 14 residues. The germline V gene encodes CDR1 KGHSH and CDR2 LQKENI. This TCR came from a man aged 35 to 55 in good health and CMV-seronegative. The V call is TRBV18, the J call TRBJ2-7; perhaps TRBD2 as D (5 bases). Sequencing was carried out using PBMCs. The DNA for the CDR3 is TGTGCCAGCTCACCAGGAGGTCCGGTTGGGAAGCAGTACTTC. This sequence encodes CASSPGGPVGKQYF.